What follows are 30 T cell receptor beta chains derived from one specimen sequenced in a study of T cells in Graves' hyperthyroidism and ophthalmopathy. It was RNA transcripts that yielded the amplified TCR beta CDR3 regions. During a first-round RT-PCR of the TCR CDR3, the HTBI primer set was used. A single record per CDR3 protein comes from TCRdb applying MiXCR to the multiplex PCR reads. The sample gives about 740,000 distinct CDR3 sequences, 12% to 15% of which show up once; 10% is in the top ten. Sequenced input: blood. The receptors originated from a woman aged 18-30 years with Graves' hyperthyroidism.

The rearrangement links TRBV4-1 to TRBJ1-1; D is uncertain. CDR1 and CDR2 from the germline V gene are MGHRA and YSYEKL. The CDR3 runs to 16 residues. The V and J ends lost 0 bases and 3 bases respectively, with 14 bases between them. This CDR3 reads CASSQDRIGRDTEAFF. The CDR3 coding sequence is TGCGCCAGCAGCCAAGATCGGATAGGGAGGGACACTGAAGCTTTCTTT.

V gene TRBV5-1 combines with J gene TRBJ2-2; D not resolved. Deletions cut 2 bases from V and 6 bases from J, with 8 bases between. The length of the CDR3 is 13 residues. CDR1 is SGHRS, CDR2 YFSETQ, per germline. The chain's CDR3 is CASSFDRAGELFF. CDR3 sequence (DNA): TGCGCCAGCAGCTTTGACCGGGCCGGGGAGCTGTTTTTT. Complete variable domain (other parts from reference TRBV5-1 and TRBJ2-2): KAGVTQTPRYLIKTRGQQVTLSCSPISGHRSVSWYQQTPGQGLQFLFEYFSETQRNKGNFPGRFSGRQFSNSRSEMNVSTLELGDSALYLCASSFDRAGELFFGEGSRLTVL.

V is TRBV20-1 and J is TRBJ2-1, with unresolved D. Germline CDR1 DFQATT, CDR2 SNEGSKA (reference sequence). The CDR3 spans 13 residues. Trimming shortened V by 0 bases and J by 9 bases, and 12 bases separated the two germline ends. This chain's CDR3 is CSARDPPLSEQFF. Written as DNA, the CDR3 is TGCAGTGCTAGAGATCCCCCGCTTAGTGAGCAGTTCTTC.

The chain employs TRBV29-1 and TRBJ2-5, with 7 bases matching TRBD1. The V and J ends lost 7 bases and 3 bases, in that order; junction bases with no gene match: 8. The CDR3 spans 13 residues. From germline, CDR1 is SQVTM and CDR2 ANQGSEA. The CDR3 spells CSAAGTVEETQYF. The CDR3 coding sequence is TGCAGCGCCGCTGGGACAGTAGAAGAGACCCAGTACTTC.

This clonotype occurred a few times. At one boundary the junction diverges from the germline segment, which might be a read error. The chain employs TRBV7-8 and TRBJ1-3; D is uncertain. In germline, CDR1 is SGHVS, CDR2 FQNEAQ. This CDR3 contains 15 residues. CDR3 sequence reads: CASSLAGLSGNTIYF. The CDR3 nucleotides read TGTGCCAGCAGCCTAGCAGGCCTCTCTGGAAACACCATATATTTT.

This clonotype has a count of ten or more. J is TRBJ2-1 and V is TRBV11-2; D is unresolved. V was cut by 1 base and J by 7 bases, with 5 bases left in between. There are 12 residues in the CDR3. In germline, CDR1 is SGHAT, CDR2 FQNNGV. In DNA form, the CDR3 reads TGTGCCAGCAGCTTAGCGGAGAATGAGCAGTTCTTC. Its protein is CASSLAENEQFF.

This clonotype came up many times. The V gene is TRBV6-1, the J gene TRBJ2-5; 8 nucleotides line up with TRBD2. Germline lookup yields CDR1 MNHNS and CDR2 SASEGT. This CDR3 comprises 16 residues. Germline trimming cut 5 bases from V and 1 base from J; bases unmatched to any gene: 9. CDR3 amino acids: CASSSGGQALQETQYF. The CDR3 DNA follows: TGTGCCAGCAGTTCGGGGGGGCAGGCACTCCAAGAGACCCAGTACTTC.

The rearrangement uses TRBV20-1 and TRBJ2-7; 10 bases align to TRBD2. This CDR3 has 13 residues. Germline V gene data show CDR1 as DFQATT and CDR2 as SNEGSKA (reference sequence). The CDR3: CSILGTSVYEQYF. The CDR3 bases are TGCAGCATTCTAGGGACTAGCGTCTACGAGCAGTACTTC.

This clonotype was recorded at least ten times. This chain links TRBV20-1 with TRBJ2-7; 8 positions match TRBD2. Germline trimming cut 5 bases from V and 1 base from J; bases unmatched to any gene: 7. CDR1 is DFQATT, CDR2 SNEGSKA, per germline (reference sequence). This CDR3 is built from 14 residues. CDR3 in amino acids: CSADTSGPSYEQYF. The CDR3 bases are TGCAGTGCTGACACTAGCGGACCTTCCTACGAGCAGTACTTC.

There are a few counts of this clonotype. This chain uses TRBV20-1 with TRBJ2-4; 16 nucleotides align to TRBD2. Germline V CDR1 and CDR2: DFQATT, SNEGSKA (reference sequence). This CDR3 spans 17 amino acids. The V and J ends lost 5 bases and 7 bases, in that order; junction bases with no gene match: 11. CDR3 bases: TGCAGTGCTCCGGGACTAGCGGGAGGGCCGGATTACAACATTCAGTACTTC. Translation gives CSAPGLAGGPDYNIQYF.

As to this clonotype: This may arise from a read error, as a much more abundant clone is one base away. The chain employs TRBV2 and TRBJ1-2; tentatively, D is TRBD1 (6 bases). The CDR3 has 14 residues. Germline V gene lookup returns CDR1 SNHLY and CDR2 FYNNEI. The CDR3 loop reads CAGRRGGRSDGYTF. The CDR3 coding sequence is TGTGCCGGCAGGAGGGGGGGGAGGTCCGATGGCTACACCTTC.

V gene TRBV20-1 combines with J gene TRBJ1-1, with TRBD1 identical over 10 bases. CDR1 and CDR2 (germline): DFQATT, SNEGSKA (reference sequence). The V and J ends lost 3 bases and 5 bases, in that order; junction bases with no gene match: 9. This CDR3 spans 15 amino acids. CDR3 residues: CSARKPGQGLTEAFF. Written as DNA, the CDR3 is TGCAGTGCTAGGAAACCGGGACAGGGGTTGACTGAAGCTTTCTTT.

On this clonotype: This may be a read error, as it is one base from a much larger clone. The chain couples TRBV7-9 to TRBJ2-1, with 10 bases identical to TRBD1. The V segment lost 2 bases and the J segment 0 bases; nucleotides outside the gene matches: 4. CDR3 length equals 17 residues. CDR1 and CDR2 from the germline V gene are SEHNR and FQNEAQ (reference sequence). The CDR3 region is CASSLLGDRGSYNEQFF. CDR3 DNA: TGTGCCAGCAGCTTATTGGGGGACAGGGGCTCCTACAATGAGCAGTTCTTC.

In this sample, this clonotype turned up many times. The chain carries TRBV27 and TRBJ2-1, with 11 bases identical to TRBD2. V trimming: 6 bases; J trimming: 7 bases; junction bases outside the gene matches: 8. This CDR3 has 15 amino acids. Germline CDR1 is MNHEY and CDR2 is SMNVEV (reference sequence). CDR3 in DNA: TGTGCCAGCAGGCTTGGGACTAGCGGCTATAATGAGCAGTTCTTC. This codes for CASRLGTSGYNEQFF.

In this sample, this clonotype turned up a few times. The chain is built from TRBV11-1 and TRBJ2-3, with a possible D match to TRBD1 (6 bases). The ends were cut back, 4 bases at V and 0 bases at J, with 23 bases in the middle. CDR1 SGHAT and CDR2 FQDESV come from the germline V gene (reference sequence). The CDR3 runs 19 residues. CDR3 amino acids: CASSSPPIRGGFSTDTQYF. The CDR3, as DNA: TGTGCCAGCAGCTCACCACCCATCCGTGGGGGCTTCAGCACAGATACGCAGTATTTT.

This clonotype was observed once. This may come from a read error, since a much larger clone is one base off. The chain combines TRBV7-3 with TRBJ1-1; 7 bases line up with TRBD1. The CDR3 contains 15 residues. The germline V gene encodes CDR1 SGHTA and CDR2 FQGTGA. The CDR3 DNA sequence: TGTGCCAGCAGCTTAATCCGACAGGGTCGGACTGGAGCTTTCTTT. Its protein product is CASSLIRQGRTGAFF.

This clonotype appeared once. Given a much more abundant clone one base away, this may be a read error. The chain has TRBV7-9 and TRBJ2-5; 10 nucleotides line up with TRBD2. Looked up from germline, CDR1 is SEHNR and CDR2 is FQNEAQ (reference sequence). With 4 bases clipped from V and 0 bases from J, the junction kept 2 bases outside the gene matches. This CDR3 has 15 amino acids. This CDR3 reads CASSSTSGNQETQYF. The CDR3 DNA follows: TGTGCCAGCAGCTCCACTAGCGGGAACCAAGAGACCCAGTACTTC.

This clonotype was seen repeatedly, ten times or more. This chain links TRBV6-1 with TRBJ2-7, with a tentative D call TRBD1 (5 bases). The CDR3 runs 15 residues. Looked up from germline, CDR1 is MNHNS and CDR2 is SASEGT. The ends were cut back, 7 bases at V and 0 bases at J, with 16 bases in the middle. CDR3 amino acids: CASKENRISSYEQYF. The DNA for the CDR3 is TGTGCCAGCAAGGAAAACAGGATTAGCTCCTACGAGCAGTACTTC.

The genes are TRBV7-9 and TRBJ1-4, with a tentative D call TRBD1 (5 bases). The CDR3 is 13 residues long. Germline-derived CDR1 and CDR2 are SEHNR and FQNEAQ (reference sequence). Trimming stripped 4 bases from V and 8 bases from J, with 11 bases between. CDR3 in DNA: TGTGCCAGCAGCTCCTGGGGGGACGAAAAACTGTTTTTT. Translation: CASSSWGDEKLFF.

The chain is built from TRBV19 and TRBJ2-3, with 8 bases identical to TRBD2. The J segment lost 0 bases and the V segment lost 8 bases, leaving 19 bases of the junction unmatched. CDR3 length: 19 residues. The germline V gene has CDR1 LNHDA and CDR2 SQIVND (reference sequence). The CDR3 sequence: CASRAAVAGGGYSTDTQYF. DNA for the CDR3: TGTGCCAGTCGGGCGGCTGTGGCGGGAGGTGGTTACAGCACAGATACGCAGTATTTT.

The chain carries TRBV11-3 and TRBJ2-1; D is possibly TRBD1 or TRBD2 (5 bases each). The V gene lost 1 base and the J gene lost 5 bases, with 12 bases spanning the gap. This CDR3 region has 15 residues. Germline lookup yields CDR1 SGHNT and CDR2 YENEEA. The CDR3 DNA follows: TGTGCCAGCAGCTTAGGCCACCCGGGGCACAATGAGCAGTTCTTC. Its translation is CASSLGHPGHNEQFF.

This clonotype was recorded many times. V is TRBV28 and J is TRBJ1-1; D uncertain. V gave up 5 bases and J gave up 7 bases, with 11 bases separating them. CDR3 length equals 12 residues. Germline CDR1 and CDR2: MDHEN and SYDVKM. CDR3: CASSPLTNEAFF. In DNA, the CDR3 is TGTGCCAGCAGTCCTCTGACGAATGAAGCTTTCTTT.

At least ten counts were recorded for this clonotype. Written as DNA, the CDR3 is TGTGCCAGCAGTTTTTTCACCCGGCCCGAATTTGCTGACTACGAGCAGTACTTC. It translates to CASSFFTRPEFADYEQYF. The chain employs TRBV12-3 or TRBV12-4 and TRBJ2-7; no definite D call. The V and J ends lost 3 bases and 3 bases respectively, with 24 bases between them. The CDR3 runs to 18 residues.

The V call is TRBV7-8, the J call TRBJ2-5; maybe TRBD2 (7 bases). The CDR3 spans 14 residues. With 7 bases removed from V and 4 bases from J, the gap between germline ends came to 16 bases. Germline CDR1 SGHVS, CDR2 FQNEAQ. The chain's CDR3 is CASTLGGGSETQYF. The CDR3 coding sequence is TGTGCCAGCACCCTAGGGGGGGGATCAGAGACCCAGTACTTC.

This clonotype came up many times. V is TRBV2 and J is TRBJ1-1, with D unresolved. Trimming removed 4 bases at V and 2 bases at J, with 8 bases between. Germline V lookup: CDR1 SNHLY, CDR2 FYNNEI. The CDR3 sequence is 13 residues long. Here the CDR3 DNA reads TGTGCCAGCAGTGTCTTCCATAACACTGAAGCTTTCTTT. This gives the protein CASSVFHNTEAFF.

This clonotype was found a few times. V usage is TRBV4-3 and J usage is TRBJ2-2; D is unclear. V gave up 0 bases and J gave up 8 bases, with 10 bases separating them. This CDR3 region has 14 residues. Germline assignment: CDR1 LGHNA and CDR2 YSLEER. The DNA of the CDR3 is TGCGCCAGCAGCCAAGACCCCTTTCCGGGGGAGCTGTTTTTT. It is translated as CASSQDPFPGELFF.

This clonotype was recorded a few times. The rearrangement links TRBV29-1 to TRBJ2-2; 10 bases match TRBD2. CDR3 length: 16 amino acids. The V gene's germline CDR1 is SQVTM and CDR2 ANQGSEA. V shed 7 bases and J 3 bases; nucleotides not matched to a gene: 11. The CDR3 nucleotides are TGCAGCGCACAGCCATCTAGCGGGAGTTACACCGGGGAGCTGTTTTTT. It translates to CSAQPSSGSYTGELFF.

With regard to this clonotype: A much larger clone is a single base away; this may be a read error. In this CDR3 the conserved last residue, phenylalanine or tryptophan, is missing, so a read error is likely. The chain joins TRBV7-8 to TRBJ1-4; D might be TRBD1 (5 bases). The CDR3 is 16 amino acids. Germline lookup yields CDR1 SGHVS and CDR2 FQNEAQ. V was shortened by 4 bases and J by 0 bases, with 12 bases between the two germline ends. The CDR3, as DNA: TGTGCCAGCAGCTACGGATCGACAGCAACTAATGAAAAACTGTTTCTT. It encodes CASSYGSTATNEKLFL.

This clonotype occurred many times. The rearrangement uses TRBV4-3 and TRBJ1-1; D call uncertain. The CDR3 is 15 residues long. Trimming pared 4 bases from V and 0 bases from J, leaving 12 bases between. The germline V gene encodes CDR1 LGHNA and CDR2 YSLEER. CDR3 sequence: CASSRETTMNTEAFF. The CDR3 DNA follows: TGCGCCAGCAGCCGGGAAACAACTATGAACACTGAAGCTTTCTTT.

This clonotype occurred many times. J is TRBJ2-5 and V is TRBV6-1, with 9 positions matching TRBD2. This CDR3 spans 16 amino acids. CDR1 and CDR2 from the germline V gene are MNHNS and SASEGT. V gave up 6 bases and J gave up 3 bases; unmatched junction bases: 11. In DNA, the CDR3 is TGTGCCAGCAGCCTCGGACTAGCGAGCTCTGAAGAGACCCAGTACTTC. The encoded protein is CASSLGLASSEETQYF.